Shown below are 14 T cell receptor beta chains from a single sample sequenced in a study of OX40 agonist ivuxolimab in advanced cancers. The repertoire was sequenced with immunoSEQ multiplex PCR; TCRdb's copy has only in-frame clones and lacks some. The table shows some 50,000 clones, with 70% to 85% occurring only once. Material: CD4+ or CD8+ T cells sorted from blood, obtained in a trial of the OX40 agonist ivuxolimab. All receptors come from an adult with an advanced solid tumor such as melanoma, head and neck, liver or kidney cancer.

The chain employs TRBV6-6 and TRBJ1-1, with D uncertain. This CDR3 spans 16 amino acids. The V and J ends lost 2 bases and 3 bases respectively, with 16 bases between them. Germline values: CDR1 MNHNY, CDR2 SVGAGI (reference sequence). CDR3 loop: CASSYPRGELDTEAFF. CDR3 bases: TGTGCCAGCAGTTACCCCCGGGGAGAGCTTGACACTGAAGCTTTCTTT.

This rearrangement joins TRBV5-4 to TRBJ2-2; D may be TRBD1 (6 bases). CDR1 is SGHNT and CDR2 is YYREEE in the germline V gene (reference sequence). The CDR3 loop spans 14 amino acids. V was trimmed by 1 base and J by 6 bases, leaving 10 bases between them. CDR3 DNA: TGTGCCAGCAGCTTGCCTACAGGGCCCGGGGAGCTGTTTTTT. Translated: CASSLPTGPGELFF. The full variable domain, in which reference TRBV5-4 and TRBJ2-2 provide the parts outside the CDR3, is ETGVTQSPTHLIKTRGQQVTLRCSSQSGHNTVSWYQQALGQGPQFIFQYYREEENGRGNFPPRFSGLQFPNYSSELNVNALELDDSALYLCASSLPTGPGELFFGEGSRLTVL.

In this sample, this clone turned up a few times. The CDR3 nucleotides are TGCGCCAGCAGCTTGGTAGGCCTAGCGGGGAGAGATACGCAGTATTTT. This translates into CASSLVGLAGRDTQYF. This chain links TRBV5-1 with TRBJ2-3; 9 bases are shared with TRBD2. Germline lookup yields CDR1 SGHRS and CDR2 YFSETQ. With V trimmed by 0 bases and J by 5 bases, 7 bases remained unmatched. The CDR3 has 16 amino acids.

The chain is built from TRBV6-1 and TRBJ1-1; D is perhaps TRBD1 (5 bases). Trimming cost V 5 bases and J 5 bases, with 15 bases left between them. The length of the CDR3 is 14 residues. Germline lookup yields CDR1 MNHNS and CDR2 SASEGT. The CDR3, as DNA: TGTGCCAGCAGTCCCAGGGCGGGGGGGACTGAAGCTTTCTTT. Translating it yields CASSPRAGGTEAFF.

The chain joins TRBV11-3 to TRBJ2-1, with 10 positions matching TRBD2. Germline CDR1 and CDR2: SGHNT and YENEEA. The CDR3 is 17 amino acids. V lost 5 bases and J lost 1; bases outside the gene matches: 8. CDR3: CASSLVSGGASYNEQFF. Written as DNA, the CDR3 is TGTGCCAGCAGCCTCGTAAGCGGGGGGGCGTCCTACAATGAGCAGTTCTTC.

The V gene is TRBV19, the J gene TRBJ2-3; 10 positions agree with TRBD2. Germline V gene data show CDR1 as LNHDA and CDR2 as SQIVND (reference sequence). The CDR3 sequence is 16 residues long. Trimming removed 1 base from V and 6 bases from J; junction bases left unmatched: 7. In DNA form, the CDR3 reads TGTGCCAGTAGTATAGGGGCTAGCGGGGGAAAGGATACGCAGTATTTT. Translating it yields CASSIGASGGKDTQYF.

The chain is built from TRBV29-1 and TRBJ1-1; 8 positions match TRBD1. The V segment lost 5 bases and the J segment 6 bases; nucleotides outside the gene matches: 11. Germline values: CDR1 SQVTM, CDR2 ANQGSEA. The length of the CDR3 is 14 residues. The CDR3 loop reads CSVQPGQAIPEAFF. The CDR3 coding sequence is TGCAGCGTTCAACCGGGACAGGCCATTCCTGAAGCTTTCTTT.

The V call is TRBV11-2, the J call TRBJ2-3, with 7 bases matching TRBD1. After removal of 4 bases from V and 10 bases from J, the junction contained 8 bases not matched to a gene. Germline CDR1 is SGHAT and CDR2 is FQNNGV. The CDR3 covers 13 residues. CDR3 sequence: CASSSTGFSAQYF. The CDR3 DNA follows: TGTGCCAGCAGCTCGACAGGGTTCTCGGCGCAGTATTTT.

This sequence joins TRBV7-6 and TRBJ1-4; maybe TRBD1 (5 bases). The V gene lost 1 base and the J gene lost 4 bases, with 13 bases spanning the gap. Per the germline V gene, CDR1 is SGHVS and CDR2 is FNYEAQ. The CDR3 totals 16 residues. The CDR3 loop is CASSLGARGFNEKLFF. CDR3 DNA: TGTGCCAGCAGCTTAGGGGCGCGGGGGTTTAATGAAAAACTGTTTTTT.

J is TRBJ2-2 and V is TRBV5-4; TRBD1 matches 9 bases. CDR3 size: 15 residues. With V trimmed by 5 bases and J by 1 base, 3 bases remained unmatched. Per germline, CDR1 SGHNT and CDR2 YYREEE (reference sequence). CDR3 in amino acids: CASRTGQGNTGELFF. For the CDR3, the DNA is TGTGCCAGCAGAACGGGACAGGGGAACACCGGGGAGCTGTTTTTT.

CDR3 sequence: CASSLGGFNYGYTF. CDR3 DNA sequence: TGTGCCAGCAGCTTGGGGGGCTTTAACTATGGCTACACCTTC. The genes are TRBV7-9 and TRBJ1-2, with D perhaps TRBD1 (6 bases). V was shortened by 3 bases and J by 1 base, with 9 bases between the two germline ends. The CDR3 is 14 amino acids. CDR1 is SEHNR and CDR2 is FQNEAQ in the germline V gene (reference sequence).

In its sample, this clone ranks as medium-sized (0.01 to 0.1%). The DNA for the CDR3 is TGCGCCAGCAGCCAAGATCCCCAGGGGGCGCAAAATTATGGCTACACCTTC. This gives the protein CASSQDPQGAQNYGYTF. The V and J genes are TRBV4-1 and TRBJ1-2; 8 nucleotides match TRBD1. This CDR3 has 17 amino acids. J was trimmed by 5 bases and V by 0 bases; bases with no gene match: 11. Germline V CDR1 and CDR2: MGHRA, YSYEKL.

The chain uses TRBV18 and TRBJ2-7; 9 positions match TRBD1. The CDR3 is 15 residues long. CDR1 and CDR2 from the germline V gene are KGHSH and LQKENI. The V and J ends lost 4 bases and 4 bases, in that order; junction bases with no gene match: 8. In DNA form, the CDR3 reads TGTGCCAGCTCACTGAACCGAGACAGGGGGTACGAGCAGTACTTC. Encoded protein: CASSLNRDRGYEQYF.

The chain has TRBV5-4 and TRBJ2-1; D remains ambiguous. The CDR3 is 12 residues long. Trimming removed 3 bases at V and 7 bases at J, with 8 bases between. Per the germline V gene, CDR1 is SGHNT and CDR2 is YYREEE (reference sequence). As DNA, the CDR3 is TGTGCCAGCAGCTGGGGTGGGAATGAGCAGTTCTTC. Translated: CASSWGGNEQFF.